These T cell receptor beta chains were read from a single sample in a study of blood T cell repertoires in COVID-19. Clones were read by immunoSEQ multiplex PCR, and TCRdb kept only the in-frame ones, dropping some. The repertoire has about 82,000 clones, 80% of them found once; the top ten carry 12%. Sequenced sample: peripheral blood. The receptors were sampled from a woman aged 40-49 years with active or convalescent COVID-19. Each CDR3 is given with its conserved first and last residue. The order of the fields is clone size, D gene, V gene, J gene, CDR3 protein, CDR3 DNA. The D gene is left open where the match is weak. A clone size is listed for some rows: how often the clone was seen (once, few, many), or a class if it is expanded.

abundance: .; d_gene: .; v_gene: TRBV7-2; j_gene: TRBJ2-1; CDR3aa: CASSLDLGVGHNEQFF; CDR3nt: TGTGCCAGCAGCTTAGACTTAGGGGTAGGCCACAATGAGCAGTTCTTC
abundance: .; d_gene: TRBD2; v_gene: TRBV6-1; j_gene: TRBJ2-2; CDR3aa: CASSEAGLAGANTGELFF; CDR3nt: TGTGCCAGCAGTGAAGCGGGACTAGCGGGGGCGAACACCGGGGAGCTGTTTTTT
abundance: .; d_gene: .; v_gene: TRBV19; j_gene: TRBJ1-3; CDR3aa: CANSYGSSGNTIYF; CDR3nt: TGTGCCAATTCTTATGGGAGCTCTGGAAACACCATATATTTT
abundance: few; d_gene: TRBD2; v_gene: TRBV2; j_gene: TRBJ2-5; CDR3aa: CASSVERGGPETQYF; CDR3nt: TGTGCCAGCAGTGTAGAGCGGGGGGGCCCGGAGACCCAGTACTTC
abundance: .; d_gene: TRBD2; v_gene: TRBV6-5; j_gene: TRBJ2-5; CDR3aa: CASSYSRGVETQYF; CDR3nt: TGTGCCAGCAGTTACTCCCGGGGGGTAGAGACCCAGTACTTC
abundance: .; d_gene: TRBD1; v_gene: TRBV27; j_gene: TRBJ1-2; CDR3aa: CASSRPGGREGYTF; CDR3nt: TGTGCCAGCAGTAGACCAGGGGGACGGGAAGGCTACACCTTC
abundance: .; d_gene: TRBD1; v_gene: TRBV5-1; j_gene: TRBJ1-2; CDR3aa: CASSATIQGNYGYTF; CDR3nt: TGCGCCAGCAGCGCCACCATACAGGGGAACTATGGCTACACCTTC
abundance: .; d_gene: TRBD2; v_gene: TRBV24-1; j_gene: TRBJ2-5; CDR3aa: CATSDKGLAGGPGQETQYF; CDR3nt: TGTGCCACCAGTGATAAAGGACTAGCGGGGGGGCCCGGGCAAGAGACCCAGTACTTC
abundance: .; d_gene: TRBD2; v_gene: TRBV6-5; j_gene: TRBJ2-1; CDR3aa: CASSYRLAGGRVEQFF; CDR3nt: TGTGCCAGCAGTTACCGACTAGCGGGGGGACGAGTTGAGCAGTTCTTC
abundance: .; d_gene: TRBD1; v_gene: TRBV18; j_gene: TRBJ1-2; CDR3aa: CASSPPGFGTATYGYTF; CDR3nt: TGTGCCAGCTCACCACCGGGGTTTGGGACAGCTACCTATGGCTACACCTTC
abundance: .; d_gene: TRBD1; v_gene: TRBV18; j_gene: TRBJ2-2; CDR3aa: CASSPNPGQGNTGELFF; CDR3nt: TGTGCCAGCTCCCCCAACCCGGGACAGGGGAACACCGGGGAGCTGTTTTTT
abundance: .; d_gene: .; v_gene: TRBV6-1; j_gene: TRBJ1-5; CDR3aa: CASSEAPGGDGFNQPQHF; CDR3nt: TGTGCCAGCAGTGAAGCGCCAGGAGGGGACGGCTTCAATCAGCCCCAGCATTTT
abundance: .; d_gene: .; v_gene: TRBV7-9; j_gene: TRBJ2-3; CDR3aa: CASSLAIRADTQYF; CDR3nt: TGTGCCAGCAGCTTAGCTATTCGGGCAGATACGCAGTATTTT
abundance: .; d_gene: TRBD1; v_gene: TRBV5-1; j_gene: TRBJ1-5; CDR3aa: CASSLGQGGGQPQHF; CDR3nt: TGCGCCAGCAGCTTGGGTCAAGGGGGCGGTCAGCCCCAGCATTTT
abundance: .; d_gene: .; v_gene: TRBV28; j_gene: TRBJ1-1; CDR3aa: CASSLGQLYEAFF; CDR3nt: TGTGCCAGCAGTTTAGGGCAGCTCTATGAAGCTTTCTTT
abundance: .; d_gene: TRBD1; v_gene: TRBV19; j_gene: TRBJ2-6; CDR3aa: CASSIGQGWANVLTF; CDR3nt: TGTGCCAGTAGTATAGGACAGGGGTGGGCCAACGTCCTGACTTTC
abundance: .; d_gene: TRBD1; v_gene: TRBV19; j_gene: TRBJ2-6; CDR3aa: CASSIGRQGSGANVLTF; CDR3nt: TGTGCCAGTAGTATAGGACGACAGGGCTCTGGGGCCAACGTCCTGACTTTC
abundance: .; d_gene: .; v_gene: TRBV21-1; j_gene: TRBJ2-2; CDR3aa: CASSKVHTGLAGPDTGELFF; CDR3nt: TGTGCCAGCAGCAAAGTACATACTGGACTAGCGGGTCCCGACACCGGGGAGCTGTTTTTT
abundance: .; d_gene: TRBD1; v_gene: TRBV18; j_gene: TRBJ1-5; CDR3aa: CASTGAMGNQPQHF; CDR3nt: TGTGCCAGCACAGGGGCGATGGGCAATCAGCCCCAGCATTTT
abundance: .; d_gene: TRBD1; v_gene: TRBV11-3; j_gene: TRBJ1-1; CDR3aa: CASSQGGTGGSRNTEAFF; CDR3nt: TGTGCCAGCAGCCAAGGGGGGACAGGGGGAAGTAGGAACACTGAAGCTTTCTTT
abundance: .; d_gene: TRBD2; v_gene: TRBV10-3; j_gene: TRBJ2-7; CDR3aa: CAISESGTSEYEQYF; CDR3nt: TGTGCCATCAGTGAGTCAGGGACTAGCGAGTACGAGCAGTACTTC
abundance: .; d_gene: .; v_gene: TRBV10-3; j_gene: TRBJ1-4; CDR3aa: CAISDRESNEKLFF; CDR3nt: TGTGCCATCAGCGACCGGGAATCGAATGAAAAACTGTTTTTT
abundance: .; d_gene: TRBD1; v_gene: TRBV6-2/TRBV6-3; j_gene: TRBJ2-5; CDR3aa: CASSYSRQGAGRQETQYF; CDR3nt: TGTGCCAGCAGTTACTCCCGGCAGGGGGCAGGAAGGCAAGAGACCCAGTACTTC
abundance: .; d_gene: .; v_gene: TRBV18; j_gene: TRBJ1-1; CDR3aa: CASSLIKGGGTEAFF; CDR3nt: TGTGCCAGCTCCCTCATTAAGGGTGGAGGCACTGAAGCTTTCTTT
abundance: once; d_gene: TRBD1; v_gene: TRBV4-2; j_gene: TRBJ1-1; CDR3aa: CASSQVAGTANTEAFF; CDR3nt: TGTGCCAGCAGCCAAGTCGCAGGGACAGCGAACACTGAAGCTTTCTTT
abundance: .; d_gene: .; v_gene: TRBV4-3; j_gene: TRBJ1-5; CDR3aa: CASSQDLSNQPQHF; CDR3nt: TGCGCCAGCAGCCAAGATCTTAGCAATCAGCCCCAGCATTTT
abundance: .; d_gene: .; v_gene: TRBV19; j_gene: TRBJ2-3; CDR3aa: CASSMWPGTSTDTQYF; CDR3nt: TGTGCCAGTAGTATGTGGCCAGGGACAAGCACAGATACGCAGTATTTT
abundance: .; d_gene: TRBD1; v_gene: TRBV24-1; j_gene: TRBJ2-5; CDR3aa: CATSEAGTGPQETQYF; CDR3nt: TGTGCCACCAGTGAGGCCGGGACAGGGCCTCAAGAGACCCAGTACTTC
abundance: .; d_gene: .; v_gene: TRBV7-2; j_gene: TRBJ1-1; CDR3aa: CASRPTVTEAFF; CDR3nt: TGTGCCAGCAGGCCGACAGTGACTGAAGCTTTCTTT
abundance: .; d_gene: TRBD2; v_gene: TRBV7-9; j_gene: TRBJ2-3; CDR3aa: CASGASGRSDTQYF; CDR3nt: TGTGCCAGCGGGGCTAGCGGGAGGTCAGATACGCAGTATTTT
abundance: few; d_gene: TRBD2; v_gene: TRBV28; j_gene: TRBJ2-3; CDR3aa: CASSSRLAVTDTQYF; CDR3nt: TGTGCCAGCAGTTCTCGACTAGCGGTCACAGATACGCAGTATTTT
abundance: .; d_gene: .; v_gene: TRBV29-1; j_gene: TRBJ1-1; CDR3aa: CSVDKTGNTEAFF; CDR3nt: TGCAGCGTTGATAAGACAGGGAACACTGAAGCTTTCTTT
abundance: .; d_gene: .; v_gene: TRBV7-8; j_gene: TRBJ1-2; CDR3aa: CASSYSETGNYGYTF; CDR3nt: TGTGCCAGCAGCTACTCCGAAACAGGAAACTATGGCTACACCTTC
abundance: few; d_gene: .; v_gene: TRBV7-3; j_gene: TRBJ1-6; CDR3aa: CASSSNGGSPLHF; CDR3nt: TGTGCCAGCAGCTCAAACGGGGGATCACCCCTCCACTTT
abundance: .; d_gene: .; v_gene: TRBV5-1; j_gene: TRBJ2-7; CDR3aa: CASRGGQTYEQYF; CDR3nt: TGCGCCAGCAGGGGAGGACAAACCTACGAGCAGTACTTC
abundance: .; d_gene: .; v_gene: TRBV19; j_gene: TRBJ1-5; CDR3aa: CASAAGNGNQPQHF; CDR3nt: TGTGCCAGCGCGGCGGGAAATGGCAATCAGCCCCAGCATTTT
abundance: once; d_gene: TRBD1; v_gene: TRBV28; j_gene: TRBJ1-6; CDR3aa: CASSLFGQGVGIVPLHF; CDR3nt: TGTGCCAGCAGTTTATTCGGACAGGGAGTCGGGATAGTGCCCCTCCACTTT
abundance: .; d_gene: .; v_gene: TRBV10-2; j_gene: TRBJ2-3; CDR3aa: CASSVAGLGTDTQYF; CDR3nt: TGCGCCAGCAGTGTCGCGGGGCTTGGCACAGATACGCAGTATTTT
abundance: .; d_gene: TRBD1; v_gene: TRBV2; j_gene: TRBJ1-1; CDR3aa: CASSRQGKMNTEAFF; CDR3nt: TGTGCCAGCAGTCGACAGGGGAAAATGAACACTGAAGCTTTCTTT
abundance: once; d_gene: TRBD2; v_gene: TRBV18; j_gene: TRBJ2-5; CDR3aa: CASSPQTSGSGETQYF; CDR3nt: TGTGCCAGCTCACCTCAGACTAGCGGGAGCGGGGAGACCCAGTACTTC
abundance: .; d_gene: TRBD2; v_gene: TRBV11-2; j_gene: TRBJ2-1; CDR3aa: CASSQTSGISNEQFF; CDR3nt: TGTGCCAGCAGTCAAACTAGCGGGATTAGTAATGAGCAGTTCTTC
abundance: few; d_gene: .; v_gene: TRBV3-1/TRBV3-2; j_gene: TRBJ1-1; CDR3aa: CASSPLAGPNTEAFF; CDR3nt: TGTGCCAGCAGCCCCTTGGCAGGGCCAAACACTGAAGCTTTCTTT
abundance: .; d_gene: .; v_gene: TRBV2; j_gene: TRBJ2-5; CDR3aa: CASSGGPGETQYF; CDR3nt: TGTGCCAGCAGTGGGGGGCCGGGGGAGACCCAGTACTTC
abundance: .; d_gene: .; v_gene: TRBV11-2; j_gene: TRBJ2-1; CDR3aa: CASSFGQEQFF; CDR3nt: TGTGCCAGCAGCTTCGGACAGGAGCAGTTCTTC
abundance: .; d_gene: TRBD1; v_gene: TRBV30; j_gene: TRBJ1-5; CDR3aa: CAWSTGTLRGNQPQHF; CDR3nt: TGTGCCTGGTCGACAGGGACCCTTAGGGGCAATCAGCCCCAGCATTTT
abundance: .; d_gene: .; v_gene: TRBV30; j_gene: TRBJ1-5; CDR3aa: CAWSPRTLGGNQPQHF; CDR3nt: TGTGCCTGGAGCCCCCGTACGTTGGGGGGAAATCAGCCCCAGCATTTT
abundance: .; d_gene: .; v_gene: TRBV18; j_gene: TRBJ1-2; CDR3aa: CASSPGGDGYTF; CDR3nt: TGTGCCAGCTCACCGGGAGGTGATGGCTACACCTTC
abundance: .; d_gene: .; v_gene: TRBV30; j_gene: TRBJ1-4; CDR3aa: CAWTSGATNEKLFF; CDR3nt: TGTGCCTGGACTTCCGGTGCAACTAATGAAAAACTGTTTTTT
abundance: .; d_gene: TRBD1; v_gene: TRBV28; j_gene: TRBJ1-5; CDR3aa: CASLTGFSNQPQHF; CDR3nt: TGTGCCAGCTTGACAGGGTTTAGCAATCAGCCCCAGCATTTT